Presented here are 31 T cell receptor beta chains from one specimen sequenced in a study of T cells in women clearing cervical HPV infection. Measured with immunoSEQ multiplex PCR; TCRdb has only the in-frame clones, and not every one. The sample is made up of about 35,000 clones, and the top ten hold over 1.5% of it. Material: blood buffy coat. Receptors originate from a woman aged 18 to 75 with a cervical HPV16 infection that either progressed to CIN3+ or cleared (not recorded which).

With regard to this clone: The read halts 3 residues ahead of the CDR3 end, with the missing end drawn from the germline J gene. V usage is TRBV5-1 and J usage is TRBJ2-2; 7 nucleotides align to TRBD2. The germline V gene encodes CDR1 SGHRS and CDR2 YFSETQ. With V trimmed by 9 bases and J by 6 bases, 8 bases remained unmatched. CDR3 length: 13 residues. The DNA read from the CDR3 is TGCGCCACCAGGGCGGGGGAGTCCGGGGAG. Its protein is CATRAGESGE. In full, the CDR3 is CATRAGESGELFF.

CDR3 sequence reads: CASSRGSGGNNDYTF. Partial CDR3 DNA: TGTGCCAGCAGCCGGGGATCGGGGGGCAACAATGAC. The chain recombines TRBV7-2 with TRBJ1-2; possibly TRBD1 for D (6 bases). The read ends 3 residues before the CDR3 terminus; that terminus is restored from the germline J gene. CDR3 length: 15 amino acids. Germline V gene data show CDR1 as SGHTA and CDR2 as FQGNSA.

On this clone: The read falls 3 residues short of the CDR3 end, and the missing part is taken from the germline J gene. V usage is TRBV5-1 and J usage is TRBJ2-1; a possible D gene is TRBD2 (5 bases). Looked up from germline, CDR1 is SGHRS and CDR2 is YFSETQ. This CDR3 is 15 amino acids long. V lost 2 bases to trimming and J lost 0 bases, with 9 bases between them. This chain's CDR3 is CASSFGDASYNEQFF. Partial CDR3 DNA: TGCGCCAGCAGCTTCGGGGATGCCTCCTACAATGAG.

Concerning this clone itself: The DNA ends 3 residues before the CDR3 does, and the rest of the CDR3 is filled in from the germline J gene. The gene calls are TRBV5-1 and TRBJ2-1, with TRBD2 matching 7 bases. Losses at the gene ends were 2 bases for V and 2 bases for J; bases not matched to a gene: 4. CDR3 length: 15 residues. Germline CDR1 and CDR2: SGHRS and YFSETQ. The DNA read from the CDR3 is TGCGCCAGCAGCTTATCCGGGACTACCTACAATGAG. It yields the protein CASSLSGTTYNE. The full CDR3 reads CASSLSGTTYNEQFF. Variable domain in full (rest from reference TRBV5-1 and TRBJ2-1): KAGVTQTPRYLIKTRGQQVTLSCSPISGHRSVSWYQQTPGQGLQFLFEYFSETQRNKGNFPGRFSGRQFSNSRSEMNVSTLELGDSALYLCASSLSGTTYNEQFFGPGTRLTVL.

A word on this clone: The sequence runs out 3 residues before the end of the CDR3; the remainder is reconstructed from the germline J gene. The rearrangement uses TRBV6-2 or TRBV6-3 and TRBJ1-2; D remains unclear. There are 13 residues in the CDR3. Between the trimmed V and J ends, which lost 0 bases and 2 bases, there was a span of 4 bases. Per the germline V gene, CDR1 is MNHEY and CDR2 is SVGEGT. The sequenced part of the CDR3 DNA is TGTGCCAGCAGTTACTCTACAAACTATGGC. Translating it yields CASSYSTNYG. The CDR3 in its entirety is CASSYSTNYGYTF.

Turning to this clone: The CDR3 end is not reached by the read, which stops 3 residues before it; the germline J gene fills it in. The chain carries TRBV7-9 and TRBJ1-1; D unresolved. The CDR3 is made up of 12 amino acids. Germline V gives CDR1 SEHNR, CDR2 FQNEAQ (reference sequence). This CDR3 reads CASRPVGETAFF. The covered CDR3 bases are TGTGCCAGCAGACCAGTCGGGGAGACA.

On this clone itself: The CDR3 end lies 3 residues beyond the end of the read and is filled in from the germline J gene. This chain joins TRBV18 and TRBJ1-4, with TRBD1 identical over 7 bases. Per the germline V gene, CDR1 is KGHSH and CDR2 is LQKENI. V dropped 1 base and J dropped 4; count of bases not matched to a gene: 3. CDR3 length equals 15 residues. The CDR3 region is CASSPQNRGNEKLFF. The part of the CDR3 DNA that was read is TGTGCCAGCTCACCACAAAACAGGGGTAATGAAAAA.

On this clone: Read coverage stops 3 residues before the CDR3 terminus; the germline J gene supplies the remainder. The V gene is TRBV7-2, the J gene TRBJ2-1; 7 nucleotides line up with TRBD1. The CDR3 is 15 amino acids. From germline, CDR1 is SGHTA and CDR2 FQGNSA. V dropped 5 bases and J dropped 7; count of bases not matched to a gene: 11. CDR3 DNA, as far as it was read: TGTGCCAGCAGCCGGTGGGATAGCAGGGGGAATGAG. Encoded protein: CASSRWDSRGNE. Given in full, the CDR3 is CASSRWDSRGNEQFF.

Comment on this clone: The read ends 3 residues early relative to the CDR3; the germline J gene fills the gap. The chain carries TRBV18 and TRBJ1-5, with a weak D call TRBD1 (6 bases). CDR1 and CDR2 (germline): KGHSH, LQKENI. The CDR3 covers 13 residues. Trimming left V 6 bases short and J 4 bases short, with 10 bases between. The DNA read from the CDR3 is TGTGCCAGCTCCCCCCAGGGGAATCAGCCC. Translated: CASSPQGNQP. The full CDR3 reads CASSPQGNQPQHF.

CDR3 bases read: TGCGCCAGCAGCGGGGAACTAGCGGGGGGCCAATCCTACGAG. Its translation: CASSGELAGGQSYE. The whole CDR3 sequence reads CASSGELAGGQSYEQYF. J is TRBJ2-7 and V is TRBV5-1; 12 bases are shared with TRBD2. Sequencing ends 3 residues short of the CDR3 end; the germline J gene provides the rest. Losses at the gene ends were 4 bases for V and 1 base for J; bases not matched to a gene: 9. Germline values: CDR1 SGHRS, CDR2 YFSETQ. The CDR3 runs to 17 residues.

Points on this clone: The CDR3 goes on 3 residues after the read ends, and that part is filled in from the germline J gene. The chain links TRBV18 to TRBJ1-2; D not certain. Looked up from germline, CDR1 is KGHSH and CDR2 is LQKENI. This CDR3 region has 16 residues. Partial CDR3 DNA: TGTGCCAGCTCACCGATGGCGGGAGCTTATGCAGATACC. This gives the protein CASSPMAGAYADT. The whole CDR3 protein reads CASSPMAGAYADTYTF.

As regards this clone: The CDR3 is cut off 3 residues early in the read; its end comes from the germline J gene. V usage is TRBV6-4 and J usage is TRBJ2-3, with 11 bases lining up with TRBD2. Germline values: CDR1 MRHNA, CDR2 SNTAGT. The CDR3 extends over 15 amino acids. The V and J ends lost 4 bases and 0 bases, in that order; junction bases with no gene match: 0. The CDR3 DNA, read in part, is TGTGCCAGCAGTGCTAGCGGGGGGAGCACAGATACG. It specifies CASSASGGSTDT. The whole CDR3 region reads CASSASGGSTDTQYF.

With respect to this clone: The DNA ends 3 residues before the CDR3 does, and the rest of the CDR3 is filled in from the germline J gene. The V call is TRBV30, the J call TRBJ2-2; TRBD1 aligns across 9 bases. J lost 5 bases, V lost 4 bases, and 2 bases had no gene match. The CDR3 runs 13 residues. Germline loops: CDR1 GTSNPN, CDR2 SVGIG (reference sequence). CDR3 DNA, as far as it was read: TGTGCCTGGAAGGACAGGGGTACCGGGGAG. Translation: CAWKDRGTGE. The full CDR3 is CAWKDRGTGELFF.

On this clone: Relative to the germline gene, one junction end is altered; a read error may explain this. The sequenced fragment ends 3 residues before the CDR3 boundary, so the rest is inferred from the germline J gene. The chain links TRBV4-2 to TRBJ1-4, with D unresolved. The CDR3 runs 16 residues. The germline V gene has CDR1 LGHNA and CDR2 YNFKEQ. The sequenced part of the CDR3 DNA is TGCGCCAGCAGCCAAGATACCAGCAGGAACAATGAAAAA. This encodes CASSQDTSRNNEK. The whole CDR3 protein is CASSQDTSRNNEKLFF.

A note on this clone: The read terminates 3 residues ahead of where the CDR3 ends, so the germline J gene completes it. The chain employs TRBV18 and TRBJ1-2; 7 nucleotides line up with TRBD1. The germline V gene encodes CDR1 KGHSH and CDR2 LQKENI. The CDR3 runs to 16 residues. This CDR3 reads CASSPLGQASTDTYTF. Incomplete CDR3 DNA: TGTGCCAGCTCACCACTCGGACAGGCAAGCACAGATACC.

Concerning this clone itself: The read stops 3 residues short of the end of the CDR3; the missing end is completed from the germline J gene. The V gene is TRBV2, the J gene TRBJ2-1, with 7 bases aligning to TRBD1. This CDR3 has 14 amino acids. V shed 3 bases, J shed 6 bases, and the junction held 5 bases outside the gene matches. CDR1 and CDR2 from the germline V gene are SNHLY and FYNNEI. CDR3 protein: CASSDRSGGNEQFF. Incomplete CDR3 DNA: TGTGCCAGCAGTGATCGGTCAGGGGGCAATGAG.

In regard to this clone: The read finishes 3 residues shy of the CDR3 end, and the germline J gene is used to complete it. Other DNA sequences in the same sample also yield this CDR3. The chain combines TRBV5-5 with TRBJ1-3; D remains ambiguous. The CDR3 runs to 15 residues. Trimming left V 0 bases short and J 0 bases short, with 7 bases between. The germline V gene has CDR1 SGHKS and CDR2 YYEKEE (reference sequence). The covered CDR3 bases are TGTGCCAGCAGCTTGGACAGCGGCTCTGGAAACACC. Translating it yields CASSLDSGSGNT. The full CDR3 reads CASSLDSGSGNTIYF.

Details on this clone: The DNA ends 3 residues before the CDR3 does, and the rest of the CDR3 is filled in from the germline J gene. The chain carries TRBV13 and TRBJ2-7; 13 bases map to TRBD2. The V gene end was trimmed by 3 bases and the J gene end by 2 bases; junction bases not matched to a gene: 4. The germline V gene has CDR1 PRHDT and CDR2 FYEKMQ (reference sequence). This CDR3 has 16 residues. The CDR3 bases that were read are TGTGCCAGCAGCTTGGGACTAGCGGGGAATACCTACGAG. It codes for CASSLGLAGNTYE. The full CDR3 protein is CASSLGLAGNTYEQYF.

The sequenced CDR3 bases are TGTGCCAGCAGCCAAGGCCGGACTAGCTTGAACACCGGGGAG. Protein sequence: CASSQGRTSLNTGE. The full CDR3 protein is CASSQGRTSLNTGELFF. The gene calls are TRBV14 and TRBJ2-2, with TRBD2 matching 8 bases. Coverage ceases 3 residues before the CDR3 finishes, and the germline J gene fills in the end. Trimming took 1 base from V and 1 from J; bases not matched to a gene: 5. CDR3 size: 17 residues. Germline values: CDR1 SGHDN, CDR2 FVKESK.

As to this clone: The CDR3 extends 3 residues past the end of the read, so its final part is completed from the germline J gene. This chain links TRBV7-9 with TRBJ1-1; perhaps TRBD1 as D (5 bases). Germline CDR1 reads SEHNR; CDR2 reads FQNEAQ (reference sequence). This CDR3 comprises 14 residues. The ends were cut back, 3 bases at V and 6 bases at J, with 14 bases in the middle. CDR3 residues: CASSLRGGGPEAFF. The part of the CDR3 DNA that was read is TGTGCCAGCAGCTTGAGGGGAGGAGGCCCTGAA.

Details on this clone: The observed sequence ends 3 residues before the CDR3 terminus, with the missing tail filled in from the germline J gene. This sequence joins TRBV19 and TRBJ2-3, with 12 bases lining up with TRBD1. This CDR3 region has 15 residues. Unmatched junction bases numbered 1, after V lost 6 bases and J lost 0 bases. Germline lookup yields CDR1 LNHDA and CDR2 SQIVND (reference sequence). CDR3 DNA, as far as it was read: TGTGCCAGTAGGGGACAGGGGGCGAGCACAGATACG. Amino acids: CASRGQGASTDT. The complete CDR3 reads CASRGQGASTDTQYF. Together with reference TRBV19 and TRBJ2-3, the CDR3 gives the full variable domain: DGGITQSPKYLFRKEGQNVTLSCEQNLNHDAMYWYRQDPGQGLRLIYYSQIVNDFQKGDIAEGYSVSREKKESFPLTVTSAQKNPTAFYLCASRGQGASTDTQYFGPGTRLTVL.

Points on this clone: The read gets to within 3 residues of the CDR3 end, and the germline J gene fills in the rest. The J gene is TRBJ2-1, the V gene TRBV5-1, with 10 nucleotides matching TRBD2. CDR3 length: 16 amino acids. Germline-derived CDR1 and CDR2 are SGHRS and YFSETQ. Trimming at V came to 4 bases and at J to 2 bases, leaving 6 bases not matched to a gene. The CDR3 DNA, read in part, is TGCGCCAGCAGCCAGGACACTAGCGGGGCCTACAATGAG. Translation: CASSQDTSGAYNE. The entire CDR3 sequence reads CASSQDTSGAYNEQFF.

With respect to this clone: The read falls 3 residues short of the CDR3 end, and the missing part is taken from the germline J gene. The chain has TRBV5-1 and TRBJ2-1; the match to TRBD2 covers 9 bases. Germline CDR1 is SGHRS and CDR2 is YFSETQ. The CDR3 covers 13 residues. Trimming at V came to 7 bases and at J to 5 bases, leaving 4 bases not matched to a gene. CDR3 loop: CASRRGGHNEQFF. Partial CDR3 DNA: TGCGCCAGCCGGCGGGGGGGCCACAATGAG.

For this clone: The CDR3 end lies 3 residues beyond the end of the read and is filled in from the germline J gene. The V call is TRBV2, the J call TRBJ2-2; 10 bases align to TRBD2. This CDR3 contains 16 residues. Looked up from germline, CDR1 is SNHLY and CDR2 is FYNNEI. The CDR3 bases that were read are TGTGCCAGCAATTTAGCGGGGGGCAGTGGGGCCAACGTG. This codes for CASNLAGGSGANV. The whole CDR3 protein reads CASNLAGGSGANVLFF.

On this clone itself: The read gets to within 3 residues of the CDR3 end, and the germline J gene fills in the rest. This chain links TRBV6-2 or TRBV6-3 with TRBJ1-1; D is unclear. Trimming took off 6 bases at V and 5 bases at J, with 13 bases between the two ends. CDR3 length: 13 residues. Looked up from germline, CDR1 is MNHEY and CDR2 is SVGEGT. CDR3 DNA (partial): TGTGCCAGCAGGCCTACGGCGGGTACTGAA. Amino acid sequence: CASRPTAGTE. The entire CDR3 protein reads CASRPTAGTEAFF.

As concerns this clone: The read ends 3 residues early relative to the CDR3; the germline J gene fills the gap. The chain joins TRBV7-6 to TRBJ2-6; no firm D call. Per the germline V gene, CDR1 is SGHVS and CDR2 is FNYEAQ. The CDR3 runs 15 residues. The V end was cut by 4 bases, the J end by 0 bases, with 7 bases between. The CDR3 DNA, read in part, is TGTGCCAGCAGCTCGGGTACCTCTGGGGCCAACGTC. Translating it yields CASSSGTSGANV. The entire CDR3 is CASSSGTSGANVLTF.

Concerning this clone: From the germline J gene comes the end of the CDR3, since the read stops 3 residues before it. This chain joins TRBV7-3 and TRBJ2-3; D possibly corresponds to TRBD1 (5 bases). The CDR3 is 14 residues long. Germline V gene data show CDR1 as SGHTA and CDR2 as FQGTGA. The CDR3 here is CASSLRAGQETQYF. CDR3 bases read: TGTGCCAGCAGCTTACGGGCAGGGCAAGAGACG.

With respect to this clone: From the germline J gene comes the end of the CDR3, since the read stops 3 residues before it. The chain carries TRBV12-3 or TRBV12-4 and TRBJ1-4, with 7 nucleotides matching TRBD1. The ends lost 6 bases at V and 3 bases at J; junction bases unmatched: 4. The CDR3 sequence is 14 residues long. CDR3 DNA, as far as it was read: TGTGCCAGCAGGTCGACAGGGTCTAATGAAAAA. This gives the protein CASRSTGSNEK. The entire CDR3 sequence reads CASRSTGSNEKLFF.

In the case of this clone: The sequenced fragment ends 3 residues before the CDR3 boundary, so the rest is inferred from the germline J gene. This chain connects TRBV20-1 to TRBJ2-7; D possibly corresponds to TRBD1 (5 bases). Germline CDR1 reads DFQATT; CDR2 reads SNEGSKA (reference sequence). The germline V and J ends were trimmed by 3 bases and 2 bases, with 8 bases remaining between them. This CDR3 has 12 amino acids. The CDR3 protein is CSASDSPYEQYF. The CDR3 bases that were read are TGCAGTGCTAGCGACAGTCCCTACGAG.

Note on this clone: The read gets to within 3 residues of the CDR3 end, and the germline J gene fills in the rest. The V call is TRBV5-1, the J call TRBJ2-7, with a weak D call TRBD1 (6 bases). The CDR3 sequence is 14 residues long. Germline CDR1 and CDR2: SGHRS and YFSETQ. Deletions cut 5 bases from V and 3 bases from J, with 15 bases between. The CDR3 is CASSLARDNYEQYF. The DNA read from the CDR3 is TGCGCCAGCAGTCTCGCGAGGGACAACTACGAG.

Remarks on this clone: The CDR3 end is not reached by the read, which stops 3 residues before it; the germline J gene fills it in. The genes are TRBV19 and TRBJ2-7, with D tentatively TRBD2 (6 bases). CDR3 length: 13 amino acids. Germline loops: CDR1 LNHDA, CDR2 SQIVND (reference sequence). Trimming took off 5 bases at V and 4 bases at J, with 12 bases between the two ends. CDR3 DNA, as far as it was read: TGTGCCAGTAGTTCAGGAGGGCCTTACGAG. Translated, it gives CASSSGGPYE. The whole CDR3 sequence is CASSSGGPYEQYF.